This T cell receptor (beta chain) derives from a study of blood T cell repertoires in COVID-19. Whole-study context: PBMCs, B-cell-depleted T cells, or T cells provided the cDNA or gDNA that made up the material.

This CDR3 spans 14 amino acids. The germline V gene has CDR1 WSHSY and CDR2 SAAADI. V was pared by 6 bases and J by 2 bases, with 14 bases between. Clones were read by immunoSEQ multiplex PCR, and TCRdb kept only the in-frame ones, dropping some. The table includes under 250,000 clones, roughly 87% detected once. The genes are TRBV10-2 and TRBJ2-7; possibly TRBD2 for D (5 bases). The sample consisted of PBMCs or T cells enriched from blood (not recorded which). This receptor was obtained from a woman aged 25 to 39 with acute COVID-19. The CDR3 nucleotides read TGCGCCAGCAGGGGGTATGTCGGGACCTACGAGCAGTACTTC. Protein: CASRGYVGTYEQYF.